The rows below give T cell receptor beta chains drawn from one sample of a study of T cell responses to AZD1222 COVID-19 vaccine. Clones were read by immunoSEQ multiplex PCR, and TCRdb kept only the in-frame ones, dropping some. This table has 140,000 to 150,000 clones, roughly 91% appearing once. Source: peripheral blood, taken 28 days after the second AZD1222 dose. Receptors were obtained from an adult who received the AZD1222 COVID-19 vaccine. The CDR3 runs from the conserved cysteine through the conserved F or W. D genes are given only for firm matches. Rows may omit the clone size; those that give it use once, few, many or a size class.

TRBJ1-1,NA,TRBV6-5,NA,15,TGTGCCAGCGCCTTAGGTGGGAAGGGTGGCACTGAAGCTTTCTTT,CASALGGKGGTEAFF
TRBJ2-1,NA,TRBV19,TRBD2,15,TGTGCCAGTAGTATACTAGCGGGAGATTACAATGAGCAGTTCTTC,CASSILAGDYNEQFF
TRBJ2-7,NA,TRBV7-6,TRBD1,17,TGTGCCAGCAGCACCCCGGGACAGACTTCGGTATCCTACGAGCAGTACTTC,CASSTPGQTSVSYEQYF
TRBJ2-1,NA,TRBV5-1,NA,15,TGCGCCAGCAGCTTGGCCGGCTCTACCTACAATGAGCAGTTCTTC,CASSLAGSTYNEQFF
TRBJ1-3,NA,TRBV19,NA,15,TGTGCCAGTAGTCCTCGGGACACCTCTGGAAACACCATATATTTT,CASSPRDTSGNTIYF
TRBJ1-2,NA,TRBV6-5,NA,12,TGTGCCAGCAGTTACGGGGGGTATGGCTACACCTTC,CASSYGGYGYTF
TRBJ1-2,NA,TRBV6-1,NA,15,TGTGCCAGCAGTGAAGTGGGAGGGATGAACTATGGCTACACCTTC,CASSEVGGMNYGYTF
TRBJ1-6,NA,TRBV7-8,NA,17,TGTGCCAGCAGCTTTTCAGGGCCGAGCTCCTATAATTCACCCCTCCACTTT,CASSFSGPSSYNSPLHF
TRBJ2-5,NA,TRBV5-8,NA,15,TGTGCCAGCAGCTTGTTCGTGGCAGGAGGGGAGACCCAGTACTTC,CASSLFVAGGETQYF
TRBJ1-6,NA,TRBV9,NA,15,TGTGCCAGCAGCCCAGGGGACCGATACTACGGGTCCCTCCACTTT,CASSPGDRYYGSLHF
TRBJ2-1,NA,TRBV14,NA,15,TGTGCCAGCAGCCAAGATGGACGAGGGTCGGGTGAGCAGTTCTTC,CASSQDGRGSGEQFF
TRBJ2-3,NA,TRBV7-9,NA,13,TGTGCCAGCAGCTCCAACTCGGGGGATACGCAGTATTTT,CASSSNSGDTQYF
TRBJ2-1,NA,TRBV9,NA,15,TGTGCCAGCAGCGGGGCACTAGGTACCGGCGCGGAGCAGTTCTTC,CASSGALGTGAEQFF
TRBJ1-2,NA,TRBV14,TRBD1,13,TGTGCCAGCAGCCCGGACAGGTACTATGGCTACACCTTC,CASSPDRYYGYTF
TRBJ1-5,NA,TRBV12-5,NA,13,TGTGCTAGTGGTTTGGAACCCCTTCAGCCCCAGCATTTT,CASGLEPLQPQHF
TRBJ1-4,once,TRBV7-3,NA,13,TGTGCCAGCAGTCGGGGGGCAGAAGAAAAACTGTTTTTT,CASSRGAEEKLFF
TRBJ1-2,few,TRBV18,NA,14,TGTGCCAGCTCACCTGGGGGGCTCGGCTATGGCTACACCTTC,CASSPGGLGYGYTF
TRBJ1-6,once,TRBV5-6,NA,14,TGTGCCAGCAGCTCTGGGCGGGGTTATTCACCCCTCCACTTT,CASSSGRGYSPLHF
TRBJ2-5,NA,TRBV9,TRBD2,18,TGTGCCAGCAGCGCCGGGACTAGCGGGGGGCGAAGTGGGGAGACCCAGTACTTC,CASSAGTSGGRSGETQYF
TRBJ2-7,NA,TRBV5-1,TRBD2,17,TGCGCCAGCAGCTTGGGTCTAGCGGGAGGGCTTTACTACGAGCAGTACTTC,CASSLGLAGGLYYEQYF
TRBJ2-1,once,TRBV4-1,NA,13,TGCGCCAGCAGCGGGTGGGAGCCAAATGAGCAGTTCTTC,CASSGWEPNEQFF
TRBJ2-1,NA,TRBV2,NA,14,TGTGCCAGTCAGTTGGAGGGGAAGGTCAATGAGCAGTTCTTC,CASQLEGKVNEQFF
TRBJ1-2,NA,TRBV3-1/TRBV3-2,NA,15,TGTGCCAGCAGCCAAGGCCTGGGGCTGAACTATGGCTACACCTTC,CASSQGLGLNYGYTF
TRBJ2-5,NA,TRBV3-1/TRBV3-2,NA,14,TGTGCCAGCAGCCAAGGAGGCAGCCTGGAGACCCAGTACTTC,CASSQGGSLETQYF
TRBJ1-5,once,TRBV2,NA,13,TGTGCCAGCCTAAGGGAGCCGAATCAGCCCCAGCATTTT,CASLREPNQPQHF
TRBJ2-7,NA,TRBV5-1,TRBD1,16,TGCGCCAGCAGCGCTAGTTCAGGGGGCGCCTCCTACGAGCAGTACTTC,CASSASSGGASYEQYF
TRBJ2-6,NA,TRBV19,TRBD1,17,TGTGCCAGTAGTGCTCGGACAGGGTTGCCTGGGGCCAACGTCCTGACTTTC,CASSARTGLPGANVLTF
TRBJ2-7,NA,TRBV28,TRBD1,17,TGTGCCAGCAGTTTACCGTACCCGGGACAGGGATCCTACGAGCAGTACTTC,CASSLPYPGQGSYEQYF
TRBJ2-5,once,TRBV5-1,TRBD1,16,TGCGCCAGCAGCCCCCTGGGACAGCCCCTCGCGGAGACCCAGTACTTC,CASSPLGQPLAETQYF
TRBJ1-1,NA,TRBV2,NA,14,TGTGCCAGCAGCCACCGGGACAAGAACACTGAAGCTTTCTTT,CASSHRDKNTEAFF
TRBJ2-1,NA,TRBV7-2,TRBD2,16,TGTGCCAGCAGCTTAAGACTAGCCCCTGACTACAATGAGCAGTTCTTC,CASSLRLAPDYNEQFF
TRBJ1-2,NA,TRBV20-1,NA,9,TGCAGTGCTAGCGGCGGCTACACCTTC,CSASGGYTF
TRBJ1-4,NA,TRBV18,NA,13,TGTGCCAGCTCATCGGGGGTTAATGAAAAACTGTTTTTT,CASSSGVNEKLFF
TRBJ2-7,NA,TRBV18,TRBD1,17,TGTGCCAGCTCACCACTTCCTGGGACAGCCCATACCTACGAGCAGTACTTC,CASSPLPGTAHTYEQYF
TRBJ2-5,NA,TRBV18,NA,18,TGTGCCAGCTCACCTGTTTTGGGGTCGGGTCGATTGACAGAGACCCAGTACTTC,CASSPVLGSGRLTETQYF
TRBJ2-6,NA,TRBV5-5,NA,15,TGTGCCAGCAGCTTGAGGGCCGATGGGGCCAACGTCCTGACTTTC,CASSLRADGANVLTF
TRBJ1-2,NA,TRBV19,TRBD1,17,TGTGCCAGTAGTGAACCGGGACAGGGGTTGGGGAACTATGGCTACACCTTC,CASSEPGQGLGNYGYTF
TRBJ1-6,NA,TRBV18,NA,14,TGTGCCAGCTCACCGGTACAGGGTAATTCACCCCTCCACTTT,CASSPVQGNSPLHF
TRBJ2-1,NA,TRBV19,NA,15,TGTGCCAGTAGTATACTTATCGGGATAAGCGATGAGCAGTTCTTC,CASSILIGISDEQFF
TRBJ1-3,NA,TRBV18,TRBD1,15,TGTGCCAGCTCACCCGACAGGGTCTCTGGAAACACCATATATTTT,CASSPDRVSGNTIYF
TRBJ1-1,NA,TRBV7-2,NA,13,TGTGCCAGCAGCTTTGCACAGAACACTGAAGCTTTCTTT,CASSFAQNTEAFF
TRBJ1-1,NA,TRBV2,NA,14,TGTGCCAGCAGTGAGGCACGGTGGAACACTGAAGCTTTCTTT,CASSEARWNTEAFF
TRBJ1-2,few,TRBV6-5,NA,13,TGTGCCAGCAGAGACAGGCTCCTAAATGGCTACACCTTC,CASRDRLLNGYTF
TRBJ2-3,NA,TRBV11-2,TRBD1,15,TGTGCCAGCAGCCTGGGACAGGGAGCGGCAGATACGCAGTATTTT,CASSLGQGAADTQYF
TRBJ2-3,NA,TRBV7-2,NA,16,TGTGCCAGCAGCCGGGGGTCTGGCATTAGCACAGATACGCAGTATTTT,CASSRGSGISTDTQYF
TRBJ2-1,NA,TRBV11-3,TRBD2,15,TGTGCCAGCAGCTTGGAAGCGGGAGGCCACAATGAGCAGTTCTTC,CASSLEAGGHNEQFF
TRBJ1-1,NA,TRBV7-2,NA,14,TGTGCCAGCAGCTTAGCGACGGGGAACACTGAAGCTTTCTTT,CASSLATGNTEAFF
TRBJ1-5,NA,TRBV30,NA,14,TGTGCCTGGAGTGTACAGGGAGGCAATCAGCCCCAGCATTTT,CAWSVQGGNQPQHF
TRBJ1-5,NA,TRBV6-5,TRBD1,15,TGTGCCAGCTTGTCGCAGGGGGCCTCCAATCAGCCCCAGCATTTT,CASLSQGASNQPQHF
TRBJ1-2,NA,TRBV29-1,NA,13,TGCAGCGTTGGTTGGGGCGGGGGCTATGGCTACACCTTC,CSVGWGGGYGYTF
TRBJ2-1,once,TRBV3-1/TRBV3-2,TRBD1,16,TGTGCCAGCAGCCAAGGACAGGGGAGCTCCTACAATGAGCAGTTCTTC,CASSQGQGSSYNEQFF
TRBJ1-5,NA,TRBV6-1,NA,16,TGTGCCAGCAGTGAAAATAAGTTGAGGGGTAATCAGCCCCAGCATTTT,CASSENKLRGNQPQHF
TRBJ2-2,once,TRBV6-5,NA,14,TGTGCCAGCAGTTACAGGGGATACACCGGGGAGCTGTTTTTT,CASSYRGYTGELFF
TRBJ2-2,once,TRBV7-9,NA,15,TGTGCCAGCAGCTTATTGCAGGGGCACACCGGGGAGCTGTTTTTT,CASSLLQGHTGELFF